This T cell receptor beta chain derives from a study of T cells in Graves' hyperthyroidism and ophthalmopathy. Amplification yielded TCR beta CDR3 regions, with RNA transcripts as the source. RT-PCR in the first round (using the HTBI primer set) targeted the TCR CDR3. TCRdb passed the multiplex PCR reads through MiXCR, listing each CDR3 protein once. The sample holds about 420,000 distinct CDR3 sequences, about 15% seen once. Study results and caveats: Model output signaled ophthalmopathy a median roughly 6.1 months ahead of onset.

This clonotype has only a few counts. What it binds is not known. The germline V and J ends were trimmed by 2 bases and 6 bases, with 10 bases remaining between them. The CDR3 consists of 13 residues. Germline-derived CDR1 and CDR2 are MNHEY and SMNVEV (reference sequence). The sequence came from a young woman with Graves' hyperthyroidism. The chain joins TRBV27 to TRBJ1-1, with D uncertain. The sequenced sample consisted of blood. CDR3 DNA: TGTGCCAGCAGTTTAAAGGCATCATCTGAAGCTTTCTTT. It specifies CASSLKASSEAFF.